This is a list of T cell receptor beta chains from one sample in a study of long-term antiretroviral therapy in people with HIV. Sequencing was performed with immunoSEQ multiplex PCR; in TCRdb, only in-frame clones are kept and a portion is missing. The sample records tens of thousands of clones, around three quarters being singletons. The sequenced sample was unsorted PBMCs, obtained 0.3 years after starting antiretroviral therapy. These receptors were collected from a man aged 40-49 years with HIV. Both conserved end residues are part of each CDR3. Fields, in order: D gene, V gene, clone size, J gene, CDR3 length, CDR3 protein, CDR3 DNA. The D gene is left open where the match is weak. Clone size is not always given. Where it is, it says once, few, many or a class for expanded clones.

D gene: TRBD2; V gene: TRBV29-1; clone size: -; J gene: TRBJ2-5; CDR3 length: 12; CDR3 protein: CSVAGGEETQYF; CDR3 DNA: TGCAGCGTTGCGGGGGGGGAAGAGACCCAGTACTTC
D gene: TRBD1; V gene: TRBV27; clone size: -; J gene: TRBJ1-2; CDR3 length: 12; CDR3 protein: CASRQGYYGYTF; CDR3 DNA: TGTGCCAGCAGACAGGGGTATTATGGCTACACCTTC
D gene: TRBD1; V gene: TRBV6-5; clone size: -; J gene: TRBJ1-2; CDR3 length: 15; CDR3 protein: CASSRTGGLNYGYTF; CDR3 DNA: TGTGCCAGCAGCAGGACAGGGGGGCTTAACTATGGCTACACCTTC
D gene: -; V gene: TRBV5-1; clone size: -; J gene: TRBJ1-1; CDR3 length: 13; CDR3 protein: CASSSTGATEAFF; CDR3 DNA: TGCGCCAGCAGCTCAACAGGAGCCACTGAAGCTTTCTTT
D gene: -; V gene: TRBV5-5; clone size: -; J gene: TRBJ1-1; CDR3 length: 13; CDR3 protein: CASSFRRATEAFF; CDR3 DNA: TGTGCCAGCAGCTTCCGACGGGCCACTGAAGCTTTCTTT
D gene: -; V gene: TRBV21-1; clone size: -; J gene: TRBJ2-2; CDR3 length: 18; CDR3 protein: CASSKPHRGLLDTGELFF; CDR3 DNA: TGTGCCAGCAGCAAACCTCACAGGGGCCTCCTAGACACCGGGGAGCTGTTTTTT
D gene: -; V gene: TRBV6-1; clone size: -; J gene: TRBJ1-5; CDR3 length: 15; CDR3 protein: CASSESGVLRLPQHF; CDR3 DNA: TGTGCCAGCAGTGAATCGGGGGTCCTCCGATTACCCCAGCATTTT
D gene: -; V gene: TRBV28; clone size: -; J gene: TRBJ1-5; CDR3 length: 16; CDR3 protein: CASTEGGVYSNQPQHF; CDR3 DNA: TGTGCCAGCACCGAAGGGGGGGTCTATAGCAATCAGCCCCAGCATTTT
D gene: -; V gene: TRBV29-1; clone size: -; J gene: TRBJ2-5; CDR3 length: 15; CDR3 protein: CSVLRRGRSQETQYF; CDR3 DNA: TGCAGCGTCTTAAGACGGGGGCGATCGCAAGAGACCCAGTACTTC
D gene: -; V gene: TRBV2; clone size: -; J gene: TRBJ2-7; CDR3 length: 14; CDR3 protein: CASSGTMTYYEQYF; CDR3 DNA: TGTGCCAGCAGTGGGACTATGACCTACTACGAGCAGTACTTC
D gene: -; V gene: TRBV11-2; clone size: -; J gene: TRBJ1-1; CDR3 length: 14; CDR3 protein: CASSLQQGNTEAFF; CDR3 DNA: TGTGCCAGCAGCCTCCAACAGGGGAACACTGAAGCTTTCTTT
D gene: -; V gene: TRBV5-6; clone size: -; J gene: TRBJ2-7; CDR3 length: 13; CDR3 protein: CASSRQAPYEQYF; CDR3 DNA: TGTGCCAGCAGCCGACAGGCCCCCTACGAGCAGTACTTC
D gene: -; V gene: TRBV20-1; clone size: -; J gene: TRBJ2-1; CDR3 length: 11; CDR3 protein: CSATLLQTRFF; CDR3 DNA: TGCAGTGCCACTTTACTGCAGACTCGGTTCTTC
D gene: -; V gene: TRBV28; clone size: few; J gene: TRBJ1-3; CDR3 length: 15; CDR3 protein: CASSFGGSSGNTIYF; CDR3 DNA: TGTGCCAGCAGTTTTGGGGGTTCCTCTGGAAACACCATATATTTT
D gene: -; V gene: TRBV4-2; clone size: few; J gene: TRBJ1-5; CDR3 length: 15; CDR3 protein: CASSQVDSFNQPQHF; CDR3 DNA: TGTGCCAGCAGCCAAGTGGACAGTTTCAATCAGCCCCAGCATTTT
D gene: -; V gene: TRBV18; clone size: -; J gene: TRBJ2-1; CDR3 length: 14; CDR3 protein: CASSPQLLDNEQFF; CDR3 DNA: TGTGCCAGCTCACCACAACTCCTCGACAATGAGCAGTTCTTC
D gene: TRBD1; V gene: TRBV19; clone size: -; J gene: TRBJ2-4; CDR3 length: 15; CDR3 protein: CASSIPGQGKNIQYF; CDR3 DNA: TGTGCCAGTAGTATCCCAGGACAGGGCAAAAACATTCAGTACTTC
D gene: TRBD1; V gene: TRBV4-1; clone size: -; J gene: TRBJ1-1; CDR3 length: 16; CDR3 protein: CASSLRDRGLHTEAFF; CDR3 DNA: TGCGCCAGCAGCCTCAGGGACAGGGGCCTACACACTGAAGCTTTCTTT
D gene: TRBD1; V gene: TRBV28; clone size: -; J gene: TRBJ1-1; CDR3 length: 16; CDR3 protein: CASSLWWDRGNTEAFF; CDR3 DNA: TGTGCCAGCAGTTTATGGTGGGACAGGGGAAACACTGAAGCTTTCTTT
D gene: TRBD1; V gene: TRBV7-2; clone size: -; J gene: TRBJ2-4; CDR3 length: 14; CDR3 protein: CASSPRQGINIQYF; CDR3 DNA: TGTGCCAGCAGCCCCCGACAGGGAATAAACATTCAGTACTTC
D gene: -; V gene: TRBV9; clone size: -; J gene: TRBJ2-1; CDR3 length: 14; CDR3 protein: CASSVATLNDEQFF; CDR3 DNA: TGTGCCAGCAGCGTAGCAACGCTTAACGATGAGCAGTTCTTC
D gene: -; V gene: TRBV21-1; clone size: -; J gene: TRBJ1-1; CDR3 length: 14; CDR3 protein: CASRRRGVNTEAFF; CDR3 DNA: TGTGCCAGCAGGCGTCGGGGGGTGAACACTGAAGCTTTCTTT
D gene: TRBD2; V gene: TRBV5-4; clone size: -; J gene: TRBJ2-5; CDR3 length: 15; CDR3 protein: CASSYSGGLGETQYF; CDR3 DNA: TGTGCCAGCAGCTATTCGGGGGGGCTGGGAGAGACCCAGTACTTC
D gene: TRBD1; V gene: TRBV23-1; clone size: -; J gene: TRBJ1-3; CDR3 length: 15; CDR3 protein: CASSQFRDSRNTIYF; CDR3 DNA: TGCGCCAGCAGTCAGTTCCGGGACAGCAGAAACACCATATATTTT
D gene: -; V gene: TRBV28; clone size: -; J gene: TRBJ2-4; CDR3 length: 16; CDR3 protein: CASSLIAGLAKNIQYF; CDR3 DNA: TGTGCCAGCAGTTTAATTGCCGGCTTAGCCAAAAACATTCAGTACTTC
D gene: -; V gene: TRBV5-1; clone size: -; J gene: TRBJ1-5; CDR3 length: 14; CDR3 protein: CASSLGGTSGTQHF; CDR3 DNA: TGCGCCAGCAGCTTGGGTGGGACCTCAGGGACCCAGCATTTT
D gene: -; V gene: TRBV19; clone size: -; J gene: TRBJ1-2; CDR3 length: 14; CDR3 protein: CASSISGQSYGYTF; CDR3 DNA: TGTGCCAGTAGTATATCAGGACAGTCCTATGGCTACACCTTC
D gene: TRBD1; V gene: TRBV7-2; clone size: -; J gene: TRBJ1-2; CDR3 length: 13; CDR3 protein: CASSPTGGYGYTF; CDR3 DNA: TGTGCCAGCAGTCCGACAGGGGGCTATGGCTACACCTTC
D gene: TRBD1; V gene: TRBV18; clone size: -; J gene: TRBJ2-7; CDR3 length: 14; CDR3 protein: CASSTGTGSYEQYF; CDR3 DNA: TGTGCCAGCTCGACCGGGACAGGGTCTTACGAGCAGTACTTC
D gene: TRBD2; V gene: TRBV27; clone size: few; J gene: TRBJ2-1; CDR3 length: 15; CDR3 protein: CASSPDWRGNNEQFF; CDR3 DNA: TGTGCCAGCAGTCCTGACTGGCGGGGGAACAATGAGCAGTTCTTC
D gene: -; V gene: TRBV28; clone size: few; J gene: TRBJ1-5; CDR3 length: 15; CDR3 protein: CASSLTRAGNQPQHF; CDR3 DNA: TGTGCCAGCAGCCTGACCAGGGCTGGCAATCAGCCCCAGCATTTT
D gene: -; V gene: TRBV5-6; clone size: -; J gene: TRBJ2-2; CDR3 length: 14; CDR3 protein: CASSPPRRPGELFF; CDR3 DNA: TGTGCCAGCAGCCCCCCGAGGCGGCCCGGGGAGCTGTTTTTT
D gene: -; V gene: TRBV18; clone size: -; J gene: TRBJ2-2; CDR3 length: 13; CDR3 protein: CASSPSITGELFF; CDR3 DNA: TGTGCCAGCTCACCCTCTATCACCGGGGAGCTGTTTTTT
D gene: -; V gene: TRBV6-5; clone size: -; J gene: TRBJ1-1; CDR3 length: 16; CDR3 protein: CASSYSGPALGTEAFF; CDR3 DNA: TGTGCCAGCAGTTACTCCGGGCCGGCTCTGGGGACTGAAGCTTTCTTT
D gene: -; V gene: TRBV9; clone size: -; J gene: TRBJ2-3; CDR3 length: 12; CDR3 protein: CASSSRGDTQYF; CDR3 DNA: TGTGCCAGCAGCTCTCGGGGAGATACGCAGTATTTT
D gene: TRBD1; V gene: TRBV6-6; clone size: few; J gene: TRBJ2-5; CDR3 length: 15; CDR3 protein: CASSLDRGQVETQYF; CDR3 DNA: TGTGCCAGCAGTTTGGACAGGGGGCAGGTGGAGACCCAGTACTTC
D gene: -; V gene: TRBV5-4; clone size: few; J gene: TRBJ2-1; CDR3 length: 12; CDR3 protein: CASRLDYNEQFF; CDR3 DNA: TGTGCCAGCAGACTCGACTACAATGAGCAGTTCTTC
D gene: TRBD1; V gene: TRBV28; clone size: few; J gene: TRBJ1-3; CDR3 length: 14; CDR3 protein: CASSSTGLGNTIYF; CDR3 DNA: TGTGCCAGCAGTTCGACAGGGCTCGGAAACACCATATATTTT
D gene: -; V gene: TRBV5-5; clone size: -; J gene: TRBJ2-3; CDR3 length: 13; CDR3 protein: CASSPRGVDTQYF; CDR3 DNA: TGTGCCAGCAGCCCCAGGGGGGTAGATACGCAGTATTTT
D gene: -; V gene: TRBV6-5; clone size: -; J gene: TRBJ2-2; CDR3 length: 16; CDR3 protein: CASSYRPGSHNGELFF; CDR3 DNA: TGTGCCAGCAGTTATCGCCCGGGAAGTCATAACGGGGAGCTGTTTTTT
D gene: TRBD2; V gene: TRBV5-5; clone size: -; J gene: TRBJ2-5; CDR3 length: 15; CDR3 protein: CASSSGLAGQETQYF; CDR3 DNA: TGTGCCAGCAGCTCTGGACTAGCGGGACAAGAGACCCAGTACTTC
D gene: TRBD1; V gene: TRBV25-1; clone size: -; J gene: TRBJ1-2; CDR3 length: 12; CDR3 protein: CASSRTGHGYTF; CDR3 DNA: TGTGCCAGCAGTAGGACAGGGCACGGCTACACCTTC
D gene: -; V gene: TRBV10-3; clone size: -; J gene: TRBJ1-5; CDR3 length: 14; CDR3 protein: CAISERGGRQPQHF; CDR3 DNA: TGTGCCATCAGTGAGAGGGGGGGACGTCAGCCCCAGCATTTT
D gene: -; V gene: TRBV7-9; clone size: -; J gene: TRBJ1-1; CDR3 length: 14; CDR3 protein: CASSSGQPNTEAFF; CDR3 DNA: TGTGCCAGCAGCTCGGGACAACCGAACACTGAAGCTTTCTTT
D gene: TRBD1; V gene: TRBV18; clone size: -; J gene: TRBJ2-5; CDR3 length: 15; CDR3 protein: CASSPITGAQETQYF; CDR3 DNA: TGTGCCAGCTCACCGATTACAGGGGCCCAAGAGACCCAGTACTTC
D gene: -; V gene: TRBV9; clone size: -; J gene: TRBJ2-5; CDR3 length: 14; CDR3 protein: CASSPHDSVRTQYF; CDR3 DNA: TGTGCCAGCAGCCCACACGACAGCGTCCGGACCCAGTACTTC